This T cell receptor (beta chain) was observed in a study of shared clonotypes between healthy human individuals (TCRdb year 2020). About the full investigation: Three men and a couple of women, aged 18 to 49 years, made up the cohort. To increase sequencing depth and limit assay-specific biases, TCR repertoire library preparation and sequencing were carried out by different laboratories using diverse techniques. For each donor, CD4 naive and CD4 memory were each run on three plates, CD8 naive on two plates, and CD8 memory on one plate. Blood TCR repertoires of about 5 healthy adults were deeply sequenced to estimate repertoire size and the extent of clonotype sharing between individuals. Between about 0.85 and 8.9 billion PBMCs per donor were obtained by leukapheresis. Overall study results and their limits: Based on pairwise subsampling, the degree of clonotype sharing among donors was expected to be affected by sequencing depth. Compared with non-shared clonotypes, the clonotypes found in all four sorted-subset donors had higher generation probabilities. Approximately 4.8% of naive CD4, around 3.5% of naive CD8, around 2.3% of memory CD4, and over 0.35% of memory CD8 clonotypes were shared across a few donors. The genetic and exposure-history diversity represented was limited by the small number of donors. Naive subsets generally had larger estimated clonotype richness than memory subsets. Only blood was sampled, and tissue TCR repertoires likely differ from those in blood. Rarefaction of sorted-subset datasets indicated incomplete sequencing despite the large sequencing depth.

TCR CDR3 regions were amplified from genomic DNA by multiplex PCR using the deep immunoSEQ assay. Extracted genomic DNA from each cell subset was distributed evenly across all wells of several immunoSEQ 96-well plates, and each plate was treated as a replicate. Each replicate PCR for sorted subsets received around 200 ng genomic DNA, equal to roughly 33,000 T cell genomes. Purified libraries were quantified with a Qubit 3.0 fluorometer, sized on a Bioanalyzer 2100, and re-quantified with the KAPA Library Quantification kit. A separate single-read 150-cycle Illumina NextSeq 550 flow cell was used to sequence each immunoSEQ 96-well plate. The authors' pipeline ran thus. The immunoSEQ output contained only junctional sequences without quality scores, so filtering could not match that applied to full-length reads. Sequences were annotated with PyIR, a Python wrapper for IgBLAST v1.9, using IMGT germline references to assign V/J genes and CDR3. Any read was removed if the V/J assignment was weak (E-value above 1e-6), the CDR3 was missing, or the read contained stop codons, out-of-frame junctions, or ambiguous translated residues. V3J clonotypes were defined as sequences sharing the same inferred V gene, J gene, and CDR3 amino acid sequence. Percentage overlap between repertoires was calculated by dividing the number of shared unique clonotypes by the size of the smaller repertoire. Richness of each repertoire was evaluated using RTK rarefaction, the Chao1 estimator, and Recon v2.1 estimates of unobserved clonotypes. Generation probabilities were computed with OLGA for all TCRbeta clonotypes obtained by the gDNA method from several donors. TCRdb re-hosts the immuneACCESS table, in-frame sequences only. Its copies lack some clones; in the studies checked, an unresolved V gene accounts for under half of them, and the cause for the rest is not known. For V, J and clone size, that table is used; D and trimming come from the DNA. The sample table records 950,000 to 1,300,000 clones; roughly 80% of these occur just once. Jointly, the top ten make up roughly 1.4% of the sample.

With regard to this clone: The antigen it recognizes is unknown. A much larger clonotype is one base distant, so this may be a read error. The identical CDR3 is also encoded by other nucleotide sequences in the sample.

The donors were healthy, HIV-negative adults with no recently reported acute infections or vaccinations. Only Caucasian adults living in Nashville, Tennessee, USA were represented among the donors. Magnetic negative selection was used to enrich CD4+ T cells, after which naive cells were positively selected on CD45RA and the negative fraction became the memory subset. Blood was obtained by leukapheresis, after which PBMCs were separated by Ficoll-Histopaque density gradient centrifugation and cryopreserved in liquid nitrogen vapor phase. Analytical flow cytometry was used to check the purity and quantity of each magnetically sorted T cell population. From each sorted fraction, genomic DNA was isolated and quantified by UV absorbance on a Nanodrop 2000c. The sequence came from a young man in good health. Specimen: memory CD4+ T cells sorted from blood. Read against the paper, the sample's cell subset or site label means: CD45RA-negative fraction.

Read as DNA, the sequence is TGCGCCAGCAGCCAACCCCGTCGGGGGAACACTGAAGCCTTCTTT. Its translation is CASSQPRRGNTEAFF. Rearrangement joined TRBV4-1 to TRBJ1-1; the best D guess is TRBD1, with 5 bases matching. For CDR1 and CDR2, the germline V gene lists MGHRA and YSYEKL. Reading from cysteine to phenylalanine, the CDR3 counts 15 amino acids. Of all the DNA, just the CDR3 is kept, 45 bases in frame from base 1.